These 8 T cell receptor beta chains share one sample of origin, sequenced in a study of blood T cell repertoires in COVID-19. TCRdb keeps only in-frame clones here, not all; method: immunoSEQ multiplex PCR. The sample has 120,000 to 150,000 clones; around four fifths are singletons. Sequenced input: peripheral blood. These receptors all stem from a human donor in a cohort sampled during active COVID-19.

In nucleotides, the CDR3 is TGCAGTGCTAGTCTCCCCGGGGTCGATGGCTACACCTTC. Amino acid sequence: CSASLPGVDGYTF. This chain links TRBV20-1 with TRBJ1-2; D unresolved. Germline CDR1 reads DFQATT; CDR2 reads SNEGSKA (reference sequence). This CDR3 spans 13 amino acids. V lost 3 bases and J lost 6, with 14 bases in between.

The chain couples TRBV6-2 or TRBV6-3 to TRBJ1-1; D is uncertain. V lost 2 bases to trimming and J lost 4 bases, with 11 bases between them. The germline V gene has CDR1 MNHEY and CDR2 SVGEGT. There are 14 residues in the CDR3. The DNA of the CDR3 is TGTGCCAGCAGTTACCACCACAAGTCCACTGAAGCTTTCTTT. Protein product: CASSYHHKSTEAFF.

This clone was detected only once. Within the sample, other DNA sequences also encode this same CDR3. This sequence joins TRBV3-1 (or the pseudogene TRBV3-2) and TRBJ1-6; no definite D call. V was shortened by 3 bases and J by 7 bases, with 10 bases between the two germline ends. This CDR3 comprises 14 residues. The germline V gene has CDR1 LGHDT and CDR2 YNNKEL (reference sequence). The CDR3, as DNA: TGTGCCAGCAGCCAGTGGACTGACAATTCACCCCTCCACTTT. Protein sequence: CASSQWTDNSPLHF.

The rearrangement links TRBV4-1 to TRBJ1-5; possible D gene TRBD1, 6 bases. The CDR3 runs to 15 residues. Trimming pared 2 bases from V and 3 bases from J, leaving 11 bases between. CDR1 is MGHRA, CDR2 YSYEKL, per germline. The CDR3 protein is CASSQSDSYNQPQHF. Written as DNA, the CDR3 is TGCGCCAGCAGCCAATCGGACAGCTACAATCAGCCCCAGCATTTT.

The chain combines TRBV29-1 with TRBJ2-7; D is undetermined. The V gene lost 6 bases and the J gene lost 4 bases, with 10 bases spanning the gap. Germline CDR1 reads SQVTM; CDR2 reads ANQGSEA. The CDR3 totals 11 residues. DNA of the CDR3: TGCAGCGTCCTGACTTTTTACGAGCAGTACTTC. Residues: CSVLTFYEQYF.

The J gene is TRBJ1-1, the V gene TRBV5-1, with D tentatively TRBD1 (6 bases). CDR3 length: 16 residues. V lost 0 bases to trimming and J lost 0 bases, with 12 bases between them. Germline V gene sequence: CDR1 SGHRS, CDR2 YFSETQ. The DNA for the CDR3 is TGCGCCAGCAGCTTGGCCGCTGGGGGCATGAACACTGAAGCTTTCTTT. Encoded protein: CASSLAAGGMNTEAFF.

V gene TRBV2 combines with J gene TRBJ1-2, with 7 nucleotides matching TRBD1. Trimming took 5 bases from V and 6 from J; bases not matched to a gene: 3. This CDR3 contains 12 residues. Germline V gene data show CDR1 as SNHLY and CDR2 as FYNNEI. CDR3 region: CASSLTGNGYTF. CDR3 DNA: TGTGCCAGCAGTCTGACAGGGAATGGCTACACCTTC.

This chain joins TRBV5-1 and TRBJ1-2; D remains ambiguous. V was trimmed by 6 bases and J by 0 bases, leaving 15 bases between them. The length of the CDR3 is 15 residues. Germline V gene data show CDR1 as SGHRS and CDR2 as YFSETQ. Written as DNA, the CDR3 is TGCGCCAGCACCCCCACCGCAGGCCCTAACTATGGCTACACCTTC. Protein sequence: CASTPTAGPNYGYTF.